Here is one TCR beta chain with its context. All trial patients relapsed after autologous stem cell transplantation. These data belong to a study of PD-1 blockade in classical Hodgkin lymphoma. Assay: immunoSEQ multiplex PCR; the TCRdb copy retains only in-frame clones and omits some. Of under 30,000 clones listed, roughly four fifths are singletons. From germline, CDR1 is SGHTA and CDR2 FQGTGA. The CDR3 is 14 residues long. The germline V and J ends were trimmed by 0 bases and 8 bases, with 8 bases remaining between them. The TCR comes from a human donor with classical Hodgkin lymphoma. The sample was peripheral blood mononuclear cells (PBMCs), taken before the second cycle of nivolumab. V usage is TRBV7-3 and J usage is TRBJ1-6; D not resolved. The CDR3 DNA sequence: TGTGCCAGCAGCTTAACGGGAATAGATTCACCCCTCCACTTT. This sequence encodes CASSLTGIDSPLHF.